This section outlines one T cell receptor (beta chain) sequence together with its context. The antigen is not known. The data belong to a study of post-analysis software for immune sequencing data. Per the germline V gene, CDR1 is MNHNY and CDR2 is SVGAGI (reference sequence). The length of the CDR3 is 16 residues. The V gene lost 6 bases and the J gene lost 1 base, with 18 bases spanning the gap. The TCR beta cDNA libraries carried unique molecular identifiers. Each sample of about 0.95 to 11 million input T cells yielded roughly 500,000 cDNA molecules, so each molecule approximated one T cell. MiXCR, run by TCRdb on the PCR reads, gives a single entry per CDR3 protein. This table holds around 400,000 distinct CDR3 sequences, about 40% found once. General study findings and limits: Normalized Chao1 diversity in multiple sclerosis patients fell significantly below that of controls. A few TRBV segments were significantly more frequent in patients than in controls. TRBV5-6, TRBV5-1 and TRBV20-1 were among these segments.

The sample was blood. The TCR sequence derives from a girl aged 2 to 10 with multiple sclerosis. The chain carries TRBV6-6 and TRBJ1-1, with D tentatively TRBD1 (6 bases). In DNA, the CDR3 is TGTGCCAGCAGGTCCACAGGGACTAGGACGAACACTGAAGCTTTCTTT. It codes for CASRSTGTRTNTEAFF.